One sample yielded the 16 T cell receptor beta chains listed below, sequenced in a study of OX40 agonist ivuxolimab in advanced cancers. The library was produced with the immunoSEQ multiplex PCR assay. In TCRdb, the immuneACCESS table is reduced to in-frame sequences with V and J assigned. These tables do not hold every clone; where another copy was compared, an unresolved V gene accounts for under half, and the others remain unexplained. In this sample the table shows some 9,800 clones, around 80% of which occur a single time. The ten largest clonotypes hold 30% of the sample. The sample here was CD4+ or CD8+ T cells sorted from blood, taken in a trial of the OX40 agonist ivuxolimab. The source is an adult with an advanced solid tumor such as melanoma, head and neck, liver or kidney cancer.

The rearrangement links TRBV7-8 to TRBJ2-5; D might be TRBD1 (6 bases). This CDR3 has 13 residues. Deletions cut 1 base from V and 3 bases from J, with 6 bases between. In germline, CDR1 is SGHVS, CDR2 FQNEAQ. The CDR3 loop reads CASSLGQEETQYF. CDR3 in DNA: TGTGCCAGCAGCTTAGGACAGGAAGAGACCCAGTACTTC.

This clone is medium-sized by share. V and J are TRBV7-3 and TRBJ2-3; 7 bases are a match to TRBD2. CDR1 is SGHTA, CDR2 FQGTGA, per germline. The CDR3 totals 15 residues. Germline trimming cut 4 bases from V and 5 bases from J; bases unmatched to any gene: 9. The CDR3 reads CASSSGAGAGDTQYF. The CDR3 nucleotides read TGTGCCAGCAGCTCCGGGGCGGGAGCGGGAGATACGCAGTATTTT. The whole variable domain, remainder taken from reference TRBV7-3 and TRBJ2-3, is GAGVSQTPSNKVTEKGKYVELRCDPISGHTALYWYRQSLGQGPEFLIYFQGTGAADDSGLPNDRFFAVRPEGSVSTLKIQRTERGDSAVYLCASSSGAGAGDTQYFGPGTRLTVL.

The V gene is TRBV29-1, the J gene TRBJ2-3, with D perhaps matching TRBD2 (5 bases). The CDR3 loop spans 13 amino acids. CDR1 and CDR2 (germline): SQVTM, ANQGSEA. The ends were cut back, 5 bases at V and 2 bases at J, with 11 bases in the middle. The DNA for the CDR3 is TGCAGCGTTATCGGGATCTCCACAGATACGCAGTATTTT. It encodes CSVIGISTDTQYF.

This sequence joins TRBV6-5 and TRBJ2-5, with D perhaps TRBD2 (6 bases). CDR1 and CDR2 (germline): MNHEY, SVGAGI. The CDR3 is 13 residues long. V lost 6 bases, J lost 4 bases, and 12 bases lay in between. CDR3: CASSSEEGETQYF. CDR3 coding DNA: TGTGCCAGCAGCTCCGAGGAGGGAGAGACCCAGTACTTC.

This sequence joins TRBV29-1 and TRBJ2-1; 15 bases match TRBD2. With 3 bases clipped from V and 9 bases from J, the junction kept 15 bases outside the gene matches. The CDR3 length is 18 residues. CDR1 is SQVTM and CDR2 is ANQGSEA in the germline V gene. This chain's CDR3 is CSVEPSGLAGGLSGEQFF. The CDR3, as DNA: TGCAGCGTTGAGCCCTCGGGACTAGCGGGAGGCCTGTCGGGTGAGCAGTTCTTC.

The chain links TRBV4-2 to TRBJ2-1; D is perhaps TRBD2 (6 bases). The CDR3 extends over 13 amino acids. V was shortened by 4 bases and J by 5 bases, with 9 bases between the two germline ends. The germline CDR1 and CDR2 sequences are LGHNA and YNFKEQ. In DNA, the CDR3 is TGTGCCAGCAGCCTTTGGGGGGACAATGAGCAGTTCTTC. Translating it yields CASSLWGDNEQFF.

This clone was detected once. The rearrangement uses TRBV6-6 and TRBJ2-7; 7 bases line up with TRBD2. The CDR3 length is 14 residues. The V segment lost 2 bases and the J segment 4 bases; nucleotides outside the gene matches: 5. CDR1 and CDR2 from the germline V gene are MNHNY and SVGAGI (reference sequence). The CDR3 DNA reads TGTGCCAGCAGTTACGTGGCGGGAGTTTACGAGCAGTACTTC. This codes for CASSYVAGVYEQYF.

This clone was recorded once. This chain links TRBV2 with TRBJ2-1; D might be TRBD1 or TRBD2, each matching 5 bases. Per germline, CDR1 SNHLY and CDR2 FYNNEI. The V end was cut by 8 bases, the J end by 6 bases, with 14 bases between. This CDR3 region has 13 residues. The CDR3 bases are TGTGCCAGCGGGAGTGGACAACTCAATGAGCAGTTCTTC. Its translation: CASGSGQLNEQFF. Complete variable domain (other parts from reference TRBV2 and TRBJ2-1): EPEVTQTPSHQVTQMGQEVILRCVPISNHLYFYWYRQILGQKVEFLVSFYNNEISEKSEIFDDQFSVERPDGSNFTLKIRSTKLEDSAMYFCASGSGQLNEQFFGPGTRLTVL.

The V call is TRBV4-2, the J call TRBJ2-1; D is unresolved. The V end lost 1 base, the J end lost 0 bases, and 7 bases lay between the germline ends. The CDR3 has 15 residues. Germline V gene lookup returns CDR1 LGHNA and CDR2 YNFKEQ. The CDR3 sequence is CASSQAQDSYNEQFF. The CDR3 nucleotides are TGTGCCAGCAGCCAAGCCCAGGACTCCTACAATGAGCAGTTCTTC.

V gene TRBV15 combines with J gene TRBJ2-3; 7 bases are shared with TRBD2. V dropped 0 bases and J dropped 0; count of bases not matched to a gene: 3. Germline loops: CDR1 LNHNV, CDR2 YYDKDF (reference sequence). This CDR3 is 16 amino acids long. CDR3: CATSREDSGSTDTQYF. The CDR3 DNA follows: TGTGCCACCAGCAGAGAAGATAGCGGGAGCACAGATACGCAGTATTTT.

This chain connects TRBV2 to TRBJ2-7; 13 positions match TRBD2. The CDR3 has 15 residues. J lost 1 base, V lost 4 bases, and 1 base had no gene match. Germline lookup yields CDR1 SNHLY and CDR2 FYNNEI. The CDR3 loop reads CASSGTSGSSYEQYF. DNA of the CDR3: TGTGCCAGCAGTGGGACTAGCGGGAGTTCCTACGAGCAGTACTTC.

This clone showed up just a few times. This rearrangement joins TRBV5-1 to TRBJ1-2; TRBD1 aligns across 7 bases. V dropped 0 bases and J dropped 8; count of bases not matched to a gene: 13. Per germline, CDR1 SGHRS and CDR2 YFSETQ. The length of the CDR3 is 16 residues. The DNA for the CDR3 is TGCGCCAGCAGCTTGGAGGGGGCGGGACTGGAGAGAGGCTACACCTTC. Amino acid sequence: CASSLEGAGLERGYTF.

The sample holds a few counts of this clone. The chain is built from TRBV4-1 and TRBJ2-7; D ambiguous. V was trimmed by 0 bases and J by 3 bases, leaving 12 bases between them. The germline CDR1 and CDR2 sequences are MGHRA and YSYEKL. This CDR3 comprises 15 residues. CDR3 loop: CASSQDLGPLYEQYF. As DNA, the CDR3 is TGCGCCAGCAGCCAAGACTTGGGCCCTCTCTACGAGCAGTACTTC.

The genes are TRBV10-1 and TRBJ2-5; 9 bases line up with TRBD1. The assigned J gene may be wrong: the sequence end matches TRBJ2-7 better. Per the germline V gene, CDR1 is WNHNN and CDR2 is SYGVQD (reference sequence). CDR3 length: 13 amino acids. CDR3 bases: TGCGCCAGCAGCCCCGGGACAGGGTACGAGCAGTACTTC. Its translation is CASSPGTGYEQYF.

The chain employs TRBV28 and TRBJ1-2; D is ambiguous. Germline V gene lookup returns CDR1 MDHEN and CDR2 SYDVKM. Trimming left V 3 bases short and J 4 bases short, with 9 bases between. The CDR3 has 13 residues. The CDR3, as DNA: TGTGCCAGCAGTTTTGCCCTCCGCTATGGCTACACCTTC. Translating it yields CASSFALRYGYTF.

The rearrangement uses TRBV28 and TRBJ2-5; TRBD2 might be the D (7 bases). Germline CDR1 MDHEN, CDR2 SYDVKM. This CDR3 has 16 amino acids. Between the trimmed V and J ends, which lost 2 bases and 1 base, there was a span of 14 bases. The CDR3 nucleotides read TGTGCCAGCAGTTTAAGGGGGGGCGCAGGCCAAGAGACCCAGTACTTC. Amino acids: CASSLRGGAGQETQYF.